The 5 T cell receptor beta chains listed next were all sequenced from one sample in a study of blood T cell repertoires in COVID-19. Clones were sequenced by immunoSEQ multiplex PCR, and TCRdb holds only the in-frame ones, with some missing. The data show 370,000 or so clones, approximately 87% seen once. Specimen: PBMCs or T cells enriched from blood (not recorded which). These receptors were obtained from a man younger than 45 who had recovered from COVID-19.

The chain uses TRBV6-5 and TRBJ1-2; D ambiguous. Germline V gives CDR1 MNHEY, CDR2 SVGAGI. Trimming took 6 bases from V and 1 from J, leaving 9 bases between them. This CDR3 has 13 residues. The CDR3 sequence is CASRKTSNYGYTF. CDR3 DNA: TGTGCCAGCAGAAAGACAAGTAACTATGGCTACACCTTC.

The CDR3 loop is CASSLTGTNQPQHF. The CDR3 bases are TGTGCCAGCAGCTTAACAGGGACAAATCAGCCCCAGCATTTT. V usage is TRBV7-2 and J usage is TRBJ1-5; perhaps TRBD1 as D (6 bases). The germline V gene encodes CDR1 SGHTA and CDR2 FQGNSA. The CDR3 sequence is 14 residues long. Trimming removed 2 bases from V and 4 bases from J, with 9 bases in between.

This chain uses TRBV9 with TRBJ2-3; no reliable D call. The length of the CDR3 is 15 residues. The germline gives CDR1 SGDLS, CDR2 YYNGEE. Trimming took 5 bases from V and 1 from J, leaving 14 bases between them. CDR3 amino acids: CASSPGPKGTDTQYF. DNA of the CDR3: TGTGCCAGCAGTCCGGGTCCCAAGGGCACAGATACGCAGTATTTT.

The chain uses TRBV2 and TRBJ2-2, with 7 nucleotides matching TRBD1. The CDR3 runs to 16 residues. CDR1 is SNHLY, CDR2 FYNNEI, per germline. V lost 1 base, J lost 6 bases, and 8 bases stayed unmatched. CDR3 protein: CASSEESTGRAGELFF. As DNA, the CDR3 is TGTGCCAGCAGTGAAGAATCGACAGGGCGCGCCGGGGAGCTGTTTTTT.

This clone was detected a few times. Other nucleotide sequences from this sample produce the same CDR3. The rearrangement links TRBV6-5 to TRBJ1-1; D unresolved. V lost 7 bases to trimming and J lost 0 bases, with 9 bases between them. The CDR3 consists of 13 residues. The germline gives CDR1 MNHEY, CDR2 SVGAGI. The CDR3 coding sequence is TGTGCCAGCACCACCGGGGTGAACACTGAAGCTTTCTTT. Amino acids: CASTTGVNTEAFF.